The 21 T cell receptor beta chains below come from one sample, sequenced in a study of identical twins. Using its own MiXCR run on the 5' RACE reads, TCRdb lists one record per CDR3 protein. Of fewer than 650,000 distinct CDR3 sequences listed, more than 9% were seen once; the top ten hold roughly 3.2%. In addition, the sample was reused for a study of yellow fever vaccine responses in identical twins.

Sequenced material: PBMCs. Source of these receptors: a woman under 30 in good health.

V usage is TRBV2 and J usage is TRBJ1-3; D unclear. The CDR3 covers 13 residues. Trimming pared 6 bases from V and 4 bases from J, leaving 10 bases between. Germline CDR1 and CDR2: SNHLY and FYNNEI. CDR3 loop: CASSRIAGNTIYF. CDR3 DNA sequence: TGTGCCAGCAGCCGGATAGCGGGAAACACCATATATTTT.

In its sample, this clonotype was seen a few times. CDR3 loop: CASTRDRGLYEQYF. The DNA for the CDR3 is TGTGCCAGCACTCGGGACAGGGGTCTTTACGAGCAGTACTTC. The chain employs TRBV12-3 or TRBV12-4 and TRBJ2-7; TRBD1 agrees at 10 bases. Trimming cost V 7 bases and J 4 bases; bases outside gene matches: 7. CDR3 size: 14 residues.

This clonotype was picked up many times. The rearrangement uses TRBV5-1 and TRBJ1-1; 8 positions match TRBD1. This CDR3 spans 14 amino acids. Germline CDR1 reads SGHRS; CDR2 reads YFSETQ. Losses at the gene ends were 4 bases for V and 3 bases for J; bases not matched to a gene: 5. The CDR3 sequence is CASSQQGGHTEAFF. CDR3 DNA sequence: TGCGCCAGCAGCCAACAGGGGGGACACACTGAAGCTTTCTTT.

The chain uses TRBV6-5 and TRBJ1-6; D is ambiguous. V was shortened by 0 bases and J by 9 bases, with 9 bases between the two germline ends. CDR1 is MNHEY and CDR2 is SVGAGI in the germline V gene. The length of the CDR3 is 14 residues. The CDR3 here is CASSYSMAGSPLHF. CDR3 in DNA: TGTGCCAGCAGTTACTCGATGGCAGGTTCACCCCTCCACTTT.

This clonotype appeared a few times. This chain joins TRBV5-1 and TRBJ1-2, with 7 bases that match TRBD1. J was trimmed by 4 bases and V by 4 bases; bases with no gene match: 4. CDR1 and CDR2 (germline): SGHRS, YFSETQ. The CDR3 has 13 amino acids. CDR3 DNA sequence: TGCGCCAGCAGCAACCGACAGGGCTATGGCTACACCTTC. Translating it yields CASSNRQGYGYTF.

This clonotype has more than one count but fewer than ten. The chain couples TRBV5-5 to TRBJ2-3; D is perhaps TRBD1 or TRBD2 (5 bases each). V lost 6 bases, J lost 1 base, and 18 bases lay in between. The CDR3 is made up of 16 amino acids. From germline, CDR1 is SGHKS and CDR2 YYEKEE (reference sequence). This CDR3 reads CASTPPGRGGTDTQYF. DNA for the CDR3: TGTGCCAGCACCCCACCGGGGCGTGGCGGCACAGATACGCAGTATTTT.

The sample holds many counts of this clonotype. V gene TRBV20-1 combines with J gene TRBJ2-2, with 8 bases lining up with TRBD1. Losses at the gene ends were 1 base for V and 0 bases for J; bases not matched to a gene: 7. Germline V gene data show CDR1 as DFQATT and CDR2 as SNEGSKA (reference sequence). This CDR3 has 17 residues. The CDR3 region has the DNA TGCAGTGCTAGAGTGGTTTCGGACAGGGCGAACACCGGGGAGCTGTTTTTT. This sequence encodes CSARVVSDRANTGELFF.

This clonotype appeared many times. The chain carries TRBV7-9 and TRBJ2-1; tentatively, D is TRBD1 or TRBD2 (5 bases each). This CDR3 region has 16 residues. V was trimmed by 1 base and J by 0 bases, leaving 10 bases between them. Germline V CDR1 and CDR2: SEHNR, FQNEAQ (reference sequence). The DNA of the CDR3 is TGTGCCAGCAGCTTAGTGTCGGGACCCTCCTACAATGAGCAGTTCTTC. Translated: CASSLVSGPSYNEQFF.

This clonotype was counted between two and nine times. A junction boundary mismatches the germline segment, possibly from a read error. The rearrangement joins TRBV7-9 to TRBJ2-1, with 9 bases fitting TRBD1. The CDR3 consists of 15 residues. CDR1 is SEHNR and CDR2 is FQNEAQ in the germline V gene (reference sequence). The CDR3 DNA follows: TGTGCCAGCAGTTTAGCCAGGACAGGGGATCATGAGCAGTTCTTC. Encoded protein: CASSLARTGDHEQFF.

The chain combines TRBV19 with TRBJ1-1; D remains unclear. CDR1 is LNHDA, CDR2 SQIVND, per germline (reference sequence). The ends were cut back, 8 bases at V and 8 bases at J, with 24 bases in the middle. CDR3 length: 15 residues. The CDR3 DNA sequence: TGTGCCAGTCTTCCCCAAAATCTCGGCCCTCCCGAAGCTTTCTTT. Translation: CASLPQNLGPPEAFF.

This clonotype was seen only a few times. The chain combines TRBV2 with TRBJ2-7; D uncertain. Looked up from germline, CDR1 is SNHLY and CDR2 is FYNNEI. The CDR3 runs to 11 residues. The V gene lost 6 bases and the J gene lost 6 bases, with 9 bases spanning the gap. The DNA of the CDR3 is TGTGCCAGCAGGAGATCGGGCGAGCAGTACTTC. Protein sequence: CASRRSGEQYF.

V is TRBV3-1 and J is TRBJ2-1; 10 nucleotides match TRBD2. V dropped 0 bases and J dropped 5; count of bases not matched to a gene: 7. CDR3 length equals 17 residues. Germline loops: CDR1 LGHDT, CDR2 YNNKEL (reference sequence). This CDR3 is CASSQDPTSGYDNEQFF. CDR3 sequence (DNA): TGTGCCAGCAGCCAAGACCCGACTAGCGGGTACGACAATGAGCAGTTCTTC.

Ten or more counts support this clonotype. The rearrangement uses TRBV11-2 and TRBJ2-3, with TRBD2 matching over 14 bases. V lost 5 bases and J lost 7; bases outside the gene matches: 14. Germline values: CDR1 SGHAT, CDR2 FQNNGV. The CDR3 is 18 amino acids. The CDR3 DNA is TGTGCCAGCAGCCTACAGTCTAGACTAGCGGGGGGGCGAAATACGCAGTATTTT. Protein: CASSLQSRLAGGRNTQYF.

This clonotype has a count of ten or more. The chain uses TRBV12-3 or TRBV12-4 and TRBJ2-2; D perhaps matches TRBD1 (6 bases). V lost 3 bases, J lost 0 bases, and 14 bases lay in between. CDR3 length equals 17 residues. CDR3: CASSFGDRRPNTGELFF. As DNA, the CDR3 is TGTGCCAGCAGTTTCGGAGACAGGCGTCCGAACACCGGGGAGCTGTTTTTT.

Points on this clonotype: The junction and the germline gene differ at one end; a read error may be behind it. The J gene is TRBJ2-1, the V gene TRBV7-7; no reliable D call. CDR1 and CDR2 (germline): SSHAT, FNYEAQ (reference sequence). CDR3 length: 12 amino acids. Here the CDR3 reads CASSPHTGEQFF. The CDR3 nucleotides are TGTGCTAGCAGCCCCCATACCGGTGAGCAGTTCTTC. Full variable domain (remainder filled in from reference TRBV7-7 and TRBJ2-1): GAGVSQSPRYKVTKRGQDVTLRCDPISSHATLYWYQQALGQGPEFLTYFNYEAQPDKSGLPSDRFSAERPEGSISTLTIQRTEQRDSAMYRCASSPHTGEQFFGPGTRLTVL.

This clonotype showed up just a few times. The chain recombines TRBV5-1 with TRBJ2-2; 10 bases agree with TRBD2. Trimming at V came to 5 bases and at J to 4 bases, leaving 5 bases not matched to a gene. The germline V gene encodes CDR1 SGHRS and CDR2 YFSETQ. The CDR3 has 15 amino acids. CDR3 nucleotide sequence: TGCGCCAGCAGAACGGGACTAGCGCTCACCGGGGAGCTGTTTTTT. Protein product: CASRTGLALTGELFF.

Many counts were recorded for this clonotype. CDR3 nucleotides: TGCGCCAGCAGCCACCTGGGACAGGGAGTCATGAACACTGAAGCTTTCTTT. It translates to CASSHLGQGVMNTEAFF. The gene calls are TRBV4-3 and TRBJ1-1; 9 bases agree with TRBD1. CDR1 LGHNA and CDR2 YSLEER come from the germline V gene. This CDR3 has 17 amino acids. The V segment lost 3 bases and the J segment 0 bases; nucleotides outside the gene matches: 8.

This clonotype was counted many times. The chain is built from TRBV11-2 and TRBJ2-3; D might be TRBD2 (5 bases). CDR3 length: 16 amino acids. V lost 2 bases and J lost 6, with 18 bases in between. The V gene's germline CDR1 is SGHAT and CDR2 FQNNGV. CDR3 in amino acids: CASSLPGGLQEDTQYF. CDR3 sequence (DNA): TGTGCCAGCAGCTTACCCGGTGGACTGCAAGAGGATACGCAGTATTTT. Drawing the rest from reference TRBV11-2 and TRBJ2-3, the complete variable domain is EAGVAQSPRYKIIEKRQSVAFWCNPISGHATLYWYQQILGQGPKLLIQFQNNGVVDDSQLPKDRFSAERLKGVDSTLKIQPAKLEDSAVYLCASSLPGGLQEDTQYFGPGTRLTVL.

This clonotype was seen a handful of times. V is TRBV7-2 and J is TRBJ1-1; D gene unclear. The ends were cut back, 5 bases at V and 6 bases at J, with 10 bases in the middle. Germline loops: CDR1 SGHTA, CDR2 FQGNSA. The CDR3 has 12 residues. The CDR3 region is CASSVPPSEAFF. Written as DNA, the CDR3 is TGTGCCAGCAGCGTACCACCTTCTGAAGCTTTCTTT.

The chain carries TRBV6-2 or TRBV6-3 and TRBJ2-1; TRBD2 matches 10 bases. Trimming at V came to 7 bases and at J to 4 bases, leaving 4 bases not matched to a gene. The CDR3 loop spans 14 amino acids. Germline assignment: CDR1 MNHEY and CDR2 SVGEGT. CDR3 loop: CASTIAGGYNEQFF. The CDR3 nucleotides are TGTGCCAGCACAATAGCGGGAGGTTACAATGAGCAGTTCTTC.

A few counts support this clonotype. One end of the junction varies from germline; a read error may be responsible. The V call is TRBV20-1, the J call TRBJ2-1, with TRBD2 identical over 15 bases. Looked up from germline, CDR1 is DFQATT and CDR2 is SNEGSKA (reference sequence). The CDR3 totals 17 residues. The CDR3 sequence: CCASRGLAGGSYNEQFF. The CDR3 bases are TGCTGTGCTAGCCGAGGACTAGCGGGGGGGTCCTACAATGAGCAGTTCTTC.